This TCR beta chain was sequenced in a study of blood T cell repertoires in COVID-19. Overall study context: COVID-19 samples, acute and convalescent, were from the United States, Italy and Spain. PBMCs, B-cell-depleted T cells, or T cells were the source of the cDNA or gDNA that made up the material.

Study processing details: Estimation of nucleated cell counts was performed using reference gene primer amplification. Method: immunoSEQ multiplex PCR; TCRdb's copy keeps in-frame clones and lacks some. The V and J calls and clone size come from that table; D and trimming were worked out from the DNA. This table holds 9,500 to 11,000 clones, 65% to 90% found once. Looked up from germline, CDR1 is SEHNR and CDR2 is FQNEAQ (reference sequence). The CDR3 extends over 14 amino acids. With 5 bases clipped from V and 7 bases from J, the junction kept 7 bases outside the gene matches. The chain recombines TRBV7-9 with TRBJ1-4, with 7 bases fitting TRBD1. This sequence originates from a man aged 70-80 years with active COVID-19. The sample consisted of peripheral blood. CDR3 nucleotide sequence: TGTGCCAGCAGCCCCGACAGGGTAGGTGAAAAACTGTTTTTT. Its translation is CASSPDRVGEKLFF.